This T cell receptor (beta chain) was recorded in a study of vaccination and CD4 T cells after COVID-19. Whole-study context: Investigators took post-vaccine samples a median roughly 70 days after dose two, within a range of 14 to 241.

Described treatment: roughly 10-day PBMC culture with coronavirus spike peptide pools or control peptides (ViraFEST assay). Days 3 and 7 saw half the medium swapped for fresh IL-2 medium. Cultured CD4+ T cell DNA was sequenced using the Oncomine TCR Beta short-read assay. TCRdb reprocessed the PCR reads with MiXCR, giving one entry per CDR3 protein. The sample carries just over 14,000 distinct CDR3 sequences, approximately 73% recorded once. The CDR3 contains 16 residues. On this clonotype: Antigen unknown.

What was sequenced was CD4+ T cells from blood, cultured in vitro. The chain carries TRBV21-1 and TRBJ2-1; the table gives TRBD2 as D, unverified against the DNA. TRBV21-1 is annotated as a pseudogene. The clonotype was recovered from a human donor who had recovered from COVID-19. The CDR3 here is CASSKDGTSGINEQFF. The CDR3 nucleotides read TGTGCCAGCAGCAAAGACGGGACTAGCGGGATTAATGAGCAGTTCTTC.